The next 13 T cell receptor beta chains were all read from a single sample in a study of blood T cell repertoires in COVID-19. Repertoires were generated with immunoSEQ multiplex PCR, while TCRdb's copy carries only in-frame clones and drops some. Of about 110,000 clones listed, roughly 84% are singletons. Source material: peripheral blood. These receptor sequences come from a woman of 80 years or more with active or convalescent COVID-19.

V and J are TRBV3-1 (or the pseudogene TRBV3-2) and TRBJ2-1, with 13 bases aligning to TRBD2. Trimming took 2 bases from V and 7 from J; bases not matched to a gene: 5. Germline V gene lookup returns CDR1 LGHDT and CDR2 YNNKEL (reference sequence). The CDR3 is 16 amino acids. The CDR3 DNA follows: TGTGCCAGCAGCCAAAGGACTAGCGGGGGCGGTAATGAGCAGTTCTTC. Residues: CASSQRTSGGGNEQFF.

The chain uses TRBV19 and TRBJ1-2; D is possibly TRBD1 (6 bases). V was pared by 6 bases and J by 4 bases, with 15 bases between. This CDR3 region has 14 residues. Germline V gene lookup returns CDR1 LNHDA and CDR2 SQIVND (reference sequence). The CDR3 reads CASSTQTGPYGYTF. The DNA for the CDR3 is TGTGCCAGTAGCACTCAGACAGGACCCTATGGCTACACCTTC.

The J gene is TRBJ2-3, the V gene TRBV27; TRBD2 agrees at 7 bases. Germline CDR1 reads MNHEY; CDR2 reads SMNVEV (reference sequence). J was trimmed by 6 bases and V by 3 bases; bases with no gene match: 6. The CDR3 runs 14 residues. The CDR3: CASSLDRGGDTQYF. CDR3 coding DNA: TGTGCCAGCAGTTTGGATAGGGGAGGGGATACGCAGTATTTT.

As concerns this clone: The sample has other DNA sequences that encode this CDR3 too. The chain joins TRBV9 to TRBJ1-1; TRBD1 is a possible D gene (5 bases). Per germline, CDR1 SGDLS and CDR2 YYNGEE. The V gene lost 4 bases and the J gene lost 1 base, with 8 bases spanning the gap. The CDR3 totals 13 residues. The CDR3 DNA sequence: TGTGCCAGCAGCATTACAGGGAACACTGAAGCTTTCTTT. This translates into CASSITGNTEAFF.

The rearrangement joins TRBV11-1 to TRBJ2-5; D is ambiguous. The germline V and J ends were trimmed by 5 bases and 0 bases, with 10 bases remaining between them. The CDR3 runs to 14 residues. CDR1 is SGHAT, CDR2 FQDESV, per germline (reference sequence). In DNA form, the CDR3 reads TGTGCCAGCAGCCCCCAGGTAAACCAAGAGACCCAGTACTTC. Translated, it gives CASSPQVNQETQYF.

This clone is a singleton in its sample. This chain connects TRBV5-4 to TRBJ2-6; D call uncertain. Between the trimmed V and J ends, which lost 1 base and 2 bases, there was a span of 13 bases. This CDR3 region has 17 residues. Germline V lookup: CDR1 SGHNT, CDR2 YYREEE (reference sequence). CDR3 DNA sequence: TGTGCCAGCAGCTTGTCGGCAGATGGAGCTGGGGCCAACGTCCTGACTTTC. It encodes CASSLSADGAGANVLTF.

A single count supports this clone. This sequence joins TRBV9 and TRBJ2-3, with a weak D call TRBD2 (5 bases). V shed 3 bases and J shed 4 bases, with 12 bases lying between them. The CDR3 length is 14 residues. CDR1 is SGDLS, CDR2 YYNGEE, per germline. The CDR3 DNA sequence: TGTGCCAGCAGCGGGGGAGCATGGGCAGATACGCAGTATTTT. Its translation is CASSGGAWADTQYF.

This chain uses TRBV6-5 with TRBJ1-2; TRBD1 matches 7 bases. The CDR3 covers 15 residues. Germline CDR1 reads MNHEY; CDR2 reads SVGAGI. J gave up 5 bases and V 3 bases, and 9 bases lay outside the gene matches. This chain's CDR3 is CASSYRGGRAYGYTF. The DNA for the CDR3 is TGTGCCAGCAGTTATAGAGGGGGCAGGGCATATGGCTACACCTTC.

This sequence joins TRBV28 and TRBJ1-2; tentative D call: TRBD1 (6 bases). Trimming left V 3 bases short and J 4 bases short, with 9 bases between. The CDR3 has 13 residues. Germline V gene data show CDR1 as MDHEN and CDR2 as SYDVKM. The CDR3 region is CASSFGRGYGYTF. The CDR3 DNA is TGTGCCAGCAGTTTCGGCAGGGGCTATGGCTACACCTTC.

This clone was found once. The gene calls are TRBV19 and TRBJ2-1; 16 positions match TRBD2. V shed 8 bases and J 7 bases; nucleotides not matched to a gene: 8. The CDR3 sequence is 16 residues long. Germline CDR1 and CDR2: LNHDA and SQIVND (reference sequence). The CDR3 DNA sequence: TGTGCCAGTCGCCACCCGGGACTAGCGGGAGGGAATGAGCAGTTCTTC. Protein: CASRHPGLAGGNEQFF.

This rearrangement joins TRBV10-1 to TRBJ1-1; D not certain. The germline gives CDR1 WNHNN, CDR2 SYGVQD (reference sequence). This CDR3 comprises 13 residues. V was clipped by 5 bases and J by 4 bases, with 11 bases between them. DNA for the CDR3: TGCGCCAGCAGTTTGGTCCGGGGCACTGAAGCTTTCTTT. Protein product: CASSLVRGTEAFF.

The chain uses TRBV7-9 and TRBJ2-1; TRBD2 matches at 10 bases. The CDR3 consists of 19 residues. The germline V gene has CDR1 SEHNR and CDR2 FQNEAQ (reference sequence). The ends lost 1 base at V and 4 bases at J; junction bases unmatched: 13. CDR3 DNA: TGTGCCAGCAGCTTAGGATGGGTCGGAGCGGGAGGGAAGTACAATGAGCAGTTCTTC. Translated, it gives CASSLGWVGAGGKYNEQFF. The full variable domain, with the rest looked up from reference TRBV7-9 and TRBJ2-1, is DTGVSQNPRHKITKRGQNVTFRCDPISEHNRLYWYRQTLGQGPEFLTYFQNEAQLEKSRLLSDRFSAERPKGSFSTLEIQRTEQGDSAMYLCASSLGWVGAGGKYNEQFFGPGTRLTVL.

The V and J genes are TRBV18 and TRBJ1-5, with 7 bases lining up with TRBD1. Germline V gene sequence: CDR1 KGHSH, CDR2 LQKENI. V shed 2 bases and J 3 bases; nucleotides not matched to a gene: 7. The CDR3 is 16 amino acids. The CDR3 region has the DNA TGTGCCAGCTCACCAGCTAGGGACAGACCCAATCAGCCCCAGCATTTT. Translating it yields CASSPARDRPNQPQHF.